One T cell receptor beta chain is described in this entry. How the authors handled the data: It was from reference gene primer amplification that nucleated cell counts were estimated. Clones were read by immunoSEQ multiplex PCR, and TCRdb kept only the in-frame ones, dropping some. That table is the source of V, J and clone size, and D and trimming were worked out from the DNA. The sample lists about 140,000 clones; around nine tenths were seen once. This sample was included in a study of blood T cell repertoires in COVID-19. Overall study context: Specimens from acute and convalescent COVID-19 originated in the United States, Italy and Spain. From T cells, B-cell-depleted T cells, or PBMCs came the material, which was cDNA or gDNA.

From germline, CDR1 is KGHSH and CDR2 LQKENI. V lost 6 bases and J lost 0; bases outside the gene matches: 4. This CDR3 has 14 residues. Sequences were obtained from peripheral blood. The chain links TRBV18 to TRBJ1-2, with 7 bases identical to TRBD1. The sequence derives from a human donor in a cohort sampled during active COVID-19. CDR3 DNA sequence: TGTGCCAGCTCCCCCGGACAGGCTAACTATGGCTACACCTTC. Translation: CASSPGQANYGYTF.